The source of this TCR beta chain is a study of blood T cell repertoires in COVID-19. About the study: The study drew acute and convalescent COVID-19 samples from the United States, Italy and Spain. T cells, B-cell-depleted T cells, or PBMCs provided the cDNA or gDNA that served as material.

As handled by the study authors: Amplification of reference gene primers was used by the study to estimate nucleated cell counts. TCRdb's table, derived via immunoSEQ multiplex PCR, lists solely in-frame clones and lacks some. D and trimming come from the DNA, and the V and J calls and clone size come from that table. The sample consists of about 130,000 clones, about 80% of them appearing once. CDR1 MNHEY and CDR2 SMNVEV come from the germline V gene (reference sequence). Trimming took 6 bases from V and 5 from J; bases not matched to a gene: 15. This CDR3 has 16 residues. The V and J genes are TRBV27 and TRBJ2-7, with TRBD1 identical over 8 bases. The sample was peripheral blood. The TCR originated in a woman older than 75 with acute or convalescent COVID-19. The chain's CDR3 is CASSPIDRGGRNEQYF. The CDR3 nucleotides are TGTGCCAGCAGCCCCATCGACAGGGGCGGTCGGAACGAGCAGTACTTC.